A single sample is the source of the 23 T cell receptor beta chains below, sequenced in a study of blood T cells in healthy people across ages. A second 7 to 11 cycle PCR used barcoded and J-beta primers. TCRdb used MiXCR to reprocess the 5' RACE reads, holding one entry per CDR3 protein. In the table there are about 1.4 million distinct CDR3 sequences, approximately 59% of which are singletons. Sequences were obtained from blood. The receptors derive from a man younger than 30 in good health.

The V and J genes are TRBV7-2 and TRBJ2-3; a weak D match, TRBD1 (6 bases). The ends were cut back, 4 bases at V and 2 bases at J, with 19 bases in the middle. The CDR3 has 17 residues. Germline V gives CDR1 SGHTA, CDR2 FQGNSA. The CDR3 spells CASSWVLQGTLTDTQYF. CDR3 coding DNA: TGTGCCAGCAGCTGGGTCTTACAGGGAACTCTCACAGATACGCAGTATTTT.

This clonotype was observed a handful of times. The V call is TRBV6-1, the J call TRBJ2-1; D possibly corresponds to TRBD2 (6 bases). Per germline, CDR1 MNHNS and CDR2 SASEGT. Trimming took 7 bases from V and 7 from J, leaving 8 bases between them. The CDR3 contains 11 residues. The CDR3 region is CASTLANEQFF. CDR3 in DNA: TGTGCCAGCACCCTAGCGAATGAGCAGTTCTTC.

The chain has TRBV2 and TRBJ2-1; perhaps TRBD1 as D (6 bases). The J call may be wrong; the DNA end is better matched by TRBJ2-7. CDR3 size: 13 residues. In germline, CDR1 is SNHLY, CDR2 FYNNEI. CDR3 sequence reads: CASSRGSYNEQYF. DNA for the CDR3: TGTGCCAGCAGCAGGGGCTCCTACAATGAGCAGTACTTC.

The rearrangement joins TRBV5-5 to TRBJ2-1; 8 nucleotides align to TRBD2. V shed 0 bases, J shed 4 bases, and the junction held 6 bases outside the gene matches. The CDR3 runs 16 residues. Looked up from germline, CDR1 is SGHKS and CDR2 is YYEKEE (reference sequence). For the CDR3, the DNA is TGTGCCAGCAGCTTGGAGGCAGCGGGAGTATACAATGAGCAGTTCTTC. It translates to CASSLEAAGVYNEQFF.

The chain uses TRBV12-3 or TRBV12-4 and TRBJ2-7; possibly TRBD1 for D (5 bases). The CDR3 consists of 13 residues. The V end lost 3 bases, the J end lost 5 bases, and 11 bases lay between the germline ends. DNA for the CDR3: TGTGCCAGCAGTTTCCCCGACAGAGACGAGCAGTACTTC. Its protein product is CASSFPDRDEQYF.

The chain is built from TRBV27 and TRBJ2-2, with TRBD1 identical over 7 bases. The CDR3 spans 17 residues. The J segment lost 0 bases and the V segment lost 7 bases, leaving 11 bases of the junction unmatched. Looked up from germline, CDR1 is MNHEY and CDR2 is SMNVEV (reference sequence). CDR3 amino acids: CASTPWGQRTNTGELFF. CDR3 DNA: TGTGCCAGCACCCCCTGGGGACAGCGTACGAACACCGGGGAGCTGTTTTTT.

This chain connects TRBV7-8 to TRBJ2-1, with D perhaps matching TRBD2 (6 bases). Trimming took off 5 bases at V and 7 bases at J, with 21 bases between the two ends. The germline gives CDR1 SGHVS, CDR2 FQNEAQ. This CDR3 comprises 16 residues. The CDR3 loop is CASSPPERAMRNEQFF. The CDR3 DNA sequence: TGTGCCAGCAGCCCCCCGGAGCGGGCGATGAGGAATGAGCAGTTCTTC.

This rearrangement joins TRBV3-1 to TRBJ1-2; D is ambiguous. Germline-derived CDR1 and CDR2 are LGHDT and YNNKEL (reference sequence). This CDR3 has 13 amino acids. The V gene lost 1 base and the J gene lost 6 bases, with 9 bases spanning the gap. The CDR3 protein is CASSQVLANGYTF. The CDR3 DNA sequence: TGTGCCAGCAGCCAAGTCTTGGCGAATGGCTACACCTTC.

The table lists this clonotype with many counts. V usage is TRBV7-2 and J usage is TRBJ2-1, with D perhaps matching TRBD1 or TRBD2 (7 bases each). Germline V gives CDR1 SGHTA, CDR2 FQGNSA. The CDR3 covers 13 residues. Trimming removed 6 bases from V and 6 bases from J, with 12 bases in between. The CDR3 coding sequence is TGTGCCAGCAGTCCCAGGGGGGGCAATGAGCAGTTCTTC. This translates into CASSPRGGNEQFF. Full variable domain (outside the CDR3, taken from reference TRBV7-2 and TRBJ2-1): GAGVSQSPSNKVTEKGKDVELRCDPISGHTALYWYRQSLGQGLEFLIYFQGNSAPDKSGLPSDRFSAERTGGSVSTLTIQRTQQEDSAVYLCASSPRGGNEQFFGPGTRLTVL.

The rearrangement joins TRBV7-6 to TRBJ2-4; 9 bases fit TRBD1. The end of the DNA is better explained by TRBJ2-7, so the J call may be wrong. The CDR3 contains 15 residues. Looked up from germline, CDR1 is SGHVS and CDR2 is FNYEAQ. This CDR3 reads CASLYRGRVAFEQYF. CDR3 nucleotide sequence: TGTGCCAGCCTATACAGGGGGCGCGTGGCATTCGAGCAGTACTTC.

V usage is TRBV12-3 or TRBV12-4 and J usage is TRBJ2-1; the D is unclear. The V and J ends lost 2 bases and 10 bases respectively, with 12 bases between them. There are 13 residues in the CDR3. The CDR3 region is CASSLYAWAEQFF. CDR3 coding DNA: TGTGCCAGCAGTTTATACGCCTGGGCCGAGCAGTTCTTC.

The chain combines TRBV5-1 with TRBJ1-5, with D hard to call. Germline V gives CDR1 SGHRS, CDR2 YFSETQ. The germline V and J ends were trimmed by 4 bases and 7 bases, with 6 bases remaining between them. The CDR3 totals 11 residues. CDR3 residues: CASSPQQPQHF. Written as DNA, the CDR3 is TGCGCCAGCAGCCCGCAGCAGCCCCAGCATTTT.

The chain combines TRBV7-9 with TRBJ1-2; tentatively, D is TRBD1 (6 bases). Germline-derived CDR1 and CDR2 are SEHNR and FQNEAQ (reference sequence). This CDR3 is 11 amino acids long. Trimming stripped 5 bases from V and 12 bases from J, with 13 bases between. The CDR3 spells CASSPDRLNTF. The CDR3 bases are TGTGCCAGCAGCCCAGACAGGTTAAACACCTTC.

V is TRBV11-2 and J is TRBJ2-7; TRBD2 matches 7 bases. Germline CDR1 SGHAT, CDR2 FQNNGV. Trimming removed 4 bases from V and 0 bases from J; junction bases left unmatched: 6. This CDR3 comprises 15 residues. As DNA, the CDR3 is TGTGCCAGCAGCTCCCGGGGAGGGAGCTCCTACGAGCAGTACTTC. The encoded protein is CASSSRGGSSYEQYF.

The gene calls are TRBV9 and TRBJ2-3; 9 nucleotides align to TRBD2. Germline V lookup: CDR1 SGDLS, CDR2 YYNGEE. This CDR3 contains 16 residues. After removal of 3 bases from V and 2 bases from J, the junction contained 7 bases not matched to a gene. In DNA, the CDR3 is TGTGCCAGCAGCGCGACTAGCGGCTTACACACAGATACGCAGTATTTT. It is translated as CASSATSGLHTDTQYF.

V and J are TRBV3-1 and TRBJ2-1, with D perhaps TRBD1 (6 bases). Trimming removed 0 bases from V and 7 bases from J, with 19 bases in between. The CDR3 sequence is 17 residues long. Germline V gene sequence: CDR1 LGHDT, CDR2 YNNKEL (reference sequence). The CDR3 here is CASSQEVGQALGNEQFF. The CDR3, as DNA: TGTGCCAGCAGCCAAGAAGTGGGACAAGCCTTGGGGAATGAGCAGTTCTTC.

This clonotype was detected only a few times. The chain's CDR3 is CASSKRGAGAGNEQFF. Here the CDR3 DNA reads TGTGCCAGCAGCAAACGGGGAGCGGGAGCAGGGAATGAGCAGTTCTTC. The chain recombines TRBV7-2 with TRBJ2-1, with 8 bases identical to TRBD2. V lost 5 bases, J lost 7 bases, and 13 bases stayed unmatched. The V gene's germline CDR1 is SGHTA and CDR2 FQGNSA. The CDR3 length is 16 residues.

The chain carries TRBV25-1 and TRBJ2-5; 8 nucleotides match TRBD1. The germline V gene encodes CDR1 MGHDK and CDR2 SYGVNS. V lost 8 bases to trimming and J lost 11 bases; unmatched junction nucleotides: 13. This CDR3 has 13 residues. The CDR3 nucleotides are TGTGCCAGCTTTAGGACAGGGTTGGATGAGCAGTACTTC. Protein product: CASFRTGLDEQYF.

V is TRBV5-1 and J is TRBJ1-3; D is perhaps TRBD1 (5 bases). V was trimmed by 3 bases and J by 4 bases, leaving 14 bases between them. The CDR3 runs to 15 residues. The germline gives CDR1 SGHRS, CDR2 YFSETQ. The CDR3 nucleotides are TGCGCCAGCAGCTCCGCAGGGACGGGAGGAAACACCATATATTTT. Translated, it gives CASSSAGTGGNTIYF.

The chain uses TRBV15 and TRBJ1-1; the D is unclear. The germline V gene encodes CDR1 LNHNV and CDR2 YYDKDF (reference sequence). Trimming took 4 bases from V and 4 from J, leaving 16 bases between them. The CDR3 has 15 amino acids. This CDR3 reads CATSTEVRRSTEAFF. CDR3 nucleotides: TGTGCCACCAGCACAGAGGTACGGAGAAGCACTGAAGCTTTCTTT.

The chain joins TRBV20-1 to TRBJ1-2; no clear D gene. The CDR3 extends over 14 amino acids. The V and J ends lost 0 bases and 4 bases respectively, with 12 bases between them. Germline values: CDR1 DFQATT, CDR2 SNEGSKA (reference sequence). CDR3: CSARDGPSAYGYTF. In nucleotides, the CDR3 is TGCAGTGCTAGAGACGGGCCCTCAGCCTATGGCTACACCTTC.

The chain uses TRBV9 and TRBJ2-5; the match to TRBD2 covers 9 bases. The germline gives CDR1 SGDLS, CDR2 YYNGEE. The CDR3 totals 15 residues. Trimming took 2 bases from V and 1 from J; bases not matched to a gene: 3. The CDR3 sequence: CASSVGLAIQETQYF. CDR3 coding DNA: TGTGCCAGCAGCGTCGGACTAGCGATCCAAGAGACCCAGTACTTC.

This rearrangement joins TRBV5-1 to TRBJ2-5, with 7 bases fitting TRBD2. Trimming took 0 bases from V and 0 from J; bases not matched to a gene: 5. The CDR3 runs 16 residues. The germline V gene has CDR1 SGHRS and CDR2 YFSETQ. The DNA for the CDR3 is TGCGCCAGCAGCTTGGTGGCTAGCGGTAACCAAGAGACCCAGTACTTC. It is translated as CASSLVASGNQETQYF.